These 10 T cell receptor beta chains were sequenced from one sample in a study of cytomegalovirus exposure and HLA in healthy donors. The PCR was carried out with 60 Vbeta primers and 13 Jbeta primers. Method: immunoSEQ multiplex PCR; TCRdb's copy keeps in-frame clones and lacks some. The data contain over 200,000 clones, about 80% of them singletons. Material for sequencing was PBMCs. Source of these receptors: a woman in her forties in good health and CMV-seronegative.

The chain carries TRBV2 and TRBJ2-7, with TRBD2 as a possible D gene (5 bases). Deletions cut 7 bases from V and 4 bases from J, with 8 bases between. Germline CDR1 and CDR2: SNHLY and FYNNEI. CDR3 length: 11 residues. CDR3 nucleotides: TGTGCCAGCACTCGGGATTACGAGCAGTACTTC. It specifies CASTRDYEQYF. Looking up the rest from reference TRBV2 and TRBJ2-7 gives the full variable domain: EPEVTQTPSHQVTQMGQEVILRCVPISNHLYFYWYRQILGQKVEFLVSFYNNEISEKSEIFDDQFSVERPDGSNFTLKIRSTKLEDSAMYFCASTRDYEQYFGPGTRLTVT.

The chain uses TRBV28 and TRBJ2-7, with 8 nucleotides matching TRBD1. The CDR3 spans 15 residues. Germline CDR1 MDHEN, CDR2 SYDVKM. The J segment lost 4 bases and the V segment lost 4 bases, leaving 9 bases of the junction unmatched. CDR3 in DNA: TGTGCCAGCAGTTCAGGGGGCGAGGGGGGATACGAGCAGTACTTC. It codes for CASSSGGEGGYEQYF.

This clone was seen a handful of times. The J gene is TRBJ2-1, the V gene TRBV29-1; no firm D call. Germline V gene lookup returns CDR1 SQVTM and CDR2 ANQGSEA. V was shortened by 5 bases and J by 2 bases, with 13 bases between the two germline ends. The CDR3 spans 14 residues. CDR3 coding DNA: TGCAGCGTTCTCTCGCGGTCAACCTACAATGAGCAGTTCTTC. Amino acid sequence: CSVLSRSTYNEQFF.

The rearrangement links TRBV6-5 to TRBJ2-7, with 7 bases that match TRBD1. Germline-derived CDR1 and CDR2 are MNHEY and SVGAGI. V was clipped by 5 bases and J by 3 bases; unmatched bases: 10. This CDR3 is built from 15 residues. The CDR3 sequence is CASSPDPGQFYEQYF. For the CDR3, the DNA is TGTGCCAGCAGTCCCGACCCGGGACAGTTCTACGAGCAGTACTTC.

V usage is TRBV4-2 and J usage is TRBJ2-1; D is perhaps TRBD2 (6 bases). CDR1 and CDR2 (germline): LGHNA, YNFKEQ. The CDR3 length is 18 residues. The V and J ends lost 0 bases and 4 bases respectively, with 19 bases between them. CDR3 DNA: TGTGCCAGCAGCCAAGATCCGGCCCTAGCGATGGCTTACAATGAGCAGTTCTTC. Its translation is CASSQDPALAMAYNEQFF.

The gene calls are TRBV5-1 and TRBJ2-5; tentative D call: TRBD1 (5 bases). V gave up 0 bases and J gave up 4 bases, with 13 bases separating them. Germline V lookup: CDR1 SGHRS, CDR2 YFSETQ. The CDR3 length is 15 residues. The CDR3 sequence: CASSLDSRVPETQYF. The CDR3 nucleotides are TGCGCCAGCAGCTTGGATTCCAGGGTACCAGAGACCCAGTACTTC.

V is TRBV13 and J is TRBJ2-3; possibly TRBD2 for D (5 bases). V was cut by 4 bases and J by 5 bases, with 7 bases left in between. The germline gives CDR1 PRHDT, CDR2 FYEKMQ (reference sequence). The CDR3 extends over 12 amino acids. The CDR3 bases are TGTGCCAGCAGCTCACTAGGAGATACGCAGTATTTT. Its protein is CASSSLGDTQYF.

This clone was observed a handful of times. The chain is built from TRBV30 and TRBJ2-1; 7 bases map to TRBD2. There are 16 residues in the CDR3. CDR1 is GTSNPN and CDR2 is SVGIG in the germline V gene (reference sequence). V was pared by 4 bases and J by 4 bases, with 13 bases of the junction left unmatched. CDR3 bases: TGTGCCTGGACTGGGCTCGGGGGGAAGGGTTACAATGAGCAGTTCTTC. Its translation is CAWTGLGGKGYNEQFF.

The chain recombines TRBV7-6 with TRBJ2-7; D is uncertain. The CDR3 totals 13 residues. V lost 5 bases, J lost 4 bases, and 12 bases lay in between. Germline-derived CDR1 and CDR2 are SGHVS and FNYEAQ. CDR3 amino acids: CASSDGRRYEQYF. CDR3 in DNA: TGTGCCAGCAGCGACGGTCGGCGGTACGAGCAGTACTTC.

This chain connects TRBV4-2 to TRBJ1-2, with D maybe TRBD1 (5 bases). The ends were cut back, 1 base at V and 0 bases at J, with 9 bases in the middle. The CDR3 runs to 15 residues. Germline V CDR1 and CDR2: LGHNA, YNFKEQ. This CDR3 reads CASSQVRATNYGYTF. For the CDR3, the DNA is TGTGCCAGCAGCCAAGTCAGGGCCACTAACTATGGCTACACCTTC.